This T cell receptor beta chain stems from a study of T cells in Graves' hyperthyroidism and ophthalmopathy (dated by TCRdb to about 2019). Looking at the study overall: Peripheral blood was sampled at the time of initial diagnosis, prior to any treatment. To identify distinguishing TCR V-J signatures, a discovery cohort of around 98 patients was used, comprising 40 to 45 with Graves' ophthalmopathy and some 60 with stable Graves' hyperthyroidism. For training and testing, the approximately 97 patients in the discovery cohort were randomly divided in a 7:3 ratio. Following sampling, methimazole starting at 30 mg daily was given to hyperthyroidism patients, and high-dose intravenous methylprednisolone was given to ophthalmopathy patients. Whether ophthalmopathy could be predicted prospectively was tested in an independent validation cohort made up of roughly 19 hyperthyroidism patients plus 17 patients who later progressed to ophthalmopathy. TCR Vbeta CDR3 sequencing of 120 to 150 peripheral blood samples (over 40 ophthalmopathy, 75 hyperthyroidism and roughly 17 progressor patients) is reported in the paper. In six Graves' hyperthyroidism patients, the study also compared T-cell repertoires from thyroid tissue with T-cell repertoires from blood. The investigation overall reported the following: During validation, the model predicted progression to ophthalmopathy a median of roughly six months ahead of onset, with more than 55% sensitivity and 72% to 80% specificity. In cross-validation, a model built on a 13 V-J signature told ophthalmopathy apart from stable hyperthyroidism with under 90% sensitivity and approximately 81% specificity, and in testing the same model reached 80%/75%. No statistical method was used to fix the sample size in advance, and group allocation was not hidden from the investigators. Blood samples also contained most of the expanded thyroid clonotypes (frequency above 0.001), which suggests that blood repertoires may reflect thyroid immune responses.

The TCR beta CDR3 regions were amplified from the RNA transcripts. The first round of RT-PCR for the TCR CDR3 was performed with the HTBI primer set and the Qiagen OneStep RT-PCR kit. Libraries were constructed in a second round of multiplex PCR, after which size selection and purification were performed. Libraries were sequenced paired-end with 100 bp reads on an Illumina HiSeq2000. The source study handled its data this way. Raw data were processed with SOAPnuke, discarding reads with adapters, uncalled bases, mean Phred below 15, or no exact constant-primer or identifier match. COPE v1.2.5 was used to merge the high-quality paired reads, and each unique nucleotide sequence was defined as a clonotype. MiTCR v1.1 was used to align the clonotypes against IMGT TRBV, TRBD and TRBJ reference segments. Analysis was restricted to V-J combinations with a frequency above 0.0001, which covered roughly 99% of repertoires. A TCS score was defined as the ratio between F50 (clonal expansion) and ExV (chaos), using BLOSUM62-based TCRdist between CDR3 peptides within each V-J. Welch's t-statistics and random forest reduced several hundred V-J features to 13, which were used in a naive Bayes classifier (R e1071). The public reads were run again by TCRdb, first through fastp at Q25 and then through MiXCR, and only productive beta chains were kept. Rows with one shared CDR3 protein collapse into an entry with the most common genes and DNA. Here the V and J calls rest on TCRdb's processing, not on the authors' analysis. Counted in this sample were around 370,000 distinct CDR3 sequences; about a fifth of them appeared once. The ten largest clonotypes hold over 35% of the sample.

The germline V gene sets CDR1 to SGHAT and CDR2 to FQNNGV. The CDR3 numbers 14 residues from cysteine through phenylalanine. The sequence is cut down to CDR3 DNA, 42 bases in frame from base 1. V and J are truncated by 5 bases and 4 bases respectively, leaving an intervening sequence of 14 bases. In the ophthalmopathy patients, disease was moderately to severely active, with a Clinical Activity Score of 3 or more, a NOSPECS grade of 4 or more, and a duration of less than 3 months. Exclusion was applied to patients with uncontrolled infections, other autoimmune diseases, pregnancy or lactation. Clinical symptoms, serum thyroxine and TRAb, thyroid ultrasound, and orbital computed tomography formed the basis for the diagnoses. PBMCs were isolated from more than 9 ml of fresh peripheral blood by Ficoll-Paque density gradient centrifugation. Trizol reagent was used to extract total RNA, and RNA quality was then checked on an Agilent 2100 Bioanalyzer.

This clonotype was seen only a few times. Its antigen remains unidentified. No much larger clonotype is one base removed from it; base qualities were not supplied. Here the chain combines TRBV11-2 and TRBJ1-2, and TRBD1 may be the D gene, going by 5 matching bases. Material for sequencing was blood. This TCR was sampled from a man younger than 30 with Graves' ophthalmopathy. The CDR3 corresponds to CASSPTGRTYGYTF. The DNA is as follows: TGTGCCAGCAGCCCCACAGGCCGCACCTATGGCTACACCTTC.